The entry below gives a single T cell receptor (beta chain) sequence along with its context. The record originates from a study of blood T cell repertoires in COVID-19. J was trimmed by 5 bases and V by 7 bases; bases with no gene match: 5. The CDR3 has 13 amino acids. CDR1 LNHDA and CDR2 SQIVND come from the germline V gene (reference sequence). The repertoire was sequenced with immunoSEQ multiplex PCR; TCRdb's copy has only in-frame clones and lacks some. The profile shows approximately 61,000 clones, around 88% of them singletons. The source is an elderly woman with active COVID-19. The rearrangement uses TRBV19 and TRBJ1-5, with 7 bases that match TRBD1. Sequenced sample: peripheral blood. CDR3 loop: CASKGQGDQPQHF. CDR3 nucleotides: TGTGCCAGTAAAGGGCAGGGGGATCAGCCCCAGCATTTT.